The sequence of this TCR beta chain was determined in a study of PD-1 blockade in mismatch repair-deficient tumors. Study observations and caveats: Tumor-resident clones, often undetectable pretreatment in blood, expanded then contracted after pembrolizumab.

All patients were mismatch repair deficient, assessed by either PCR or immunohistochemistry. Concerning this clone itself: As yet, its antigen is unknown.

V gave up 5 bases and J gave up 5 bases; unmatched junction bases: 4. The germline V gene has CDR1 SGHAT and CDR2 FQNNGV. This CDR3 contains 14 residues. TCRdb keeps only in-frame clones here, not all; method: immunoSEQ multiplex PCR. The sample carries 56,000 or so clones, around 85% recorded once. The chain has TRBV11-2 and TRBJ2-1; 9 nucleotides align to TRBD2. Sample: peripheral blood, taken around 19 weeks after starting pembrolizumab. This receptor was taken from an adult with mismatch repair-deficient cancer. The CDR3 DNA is TGTGCCAGCAGCCCCTCTAGCGGGAACAATGAGCAGTTCTTC. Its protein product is CASSPSSGNNEQFF.